This T cell receptor beta chain was identified in a study of PD-1 blockade in classical Hodgkin lymphoma. Every patient relapsed after autologous stem cell transplantation, and brentuximab vedotin exposure varied. Clones were sequenced by immunoSEQ multiplex PCR, and TCRdb holds only the in-frame ones, with some missing. Counted here are tens of thousands of clones, 75% to 85% occurring once; the ten biggest clones make up 25% to 40%. This CDR3 spans 14 amino acids. Per the germline V gene, CDR1 is MNHEY and CDR2 is SVGAGI. V was trimmed by 4 bases and J by 0 bases, leaving 7 bases between them. This clone appeared a single time.

This receptor was obtained from a human donor with classical Hodgkin lymphoma. The chain couples TRBV6-5 to TRBJ1-3, with D unclear. Sequenced material: peripheral blood mononuclear cells (PBMCs), taken at baseline. The CDR3 nucleotides read TGTGCCAGCAGTTCCAGTAGCTCTGGAAACACCATATATTTT. Translating it yields CASSSSSSGNTIYF.